This T cell receptor (beta chain) was sequenced during a study of PD-1 blockade in mismatch repair-deficient tumors. The wider study: Patients had approximately 11 mismatch repair-deficient cancer types, all previously treated and progressing. General study results and limits: Rapid post-treatment expansion, then contraction, generally preceding radiologic response, marked tumor-resident clones.

Mismatch repair deficiency was confirmed in all patients, by PCR or immunohistochemistry. TCR sequencing covered a few patients who responded to pembrolizumab. Concerning this clone: Its target is unknown.

With 3 bases removed from V and 6 bases from J, the gap between germline ends came to 13 bases. The CDR3 totals 13 residues. The germline gives CDR1 SGHRS, CDR2 YFSETQ. Measured with immunoSEQ multiplex PCR; TCRdb has only the in-frame clones, and not every one. The sample holds approximately 120,000 clones; around 87% are singletons and the top ten take 13%. The sample in question was peripheral blood, obtained 44 weeks after starting pembrolizumab. The sequence was collected from an adult with mismatch repair-deficient cancer. The chain carries TRBV5-1 and TRBJ2-7; D is tentatively TRBD1 or TRBD2 (5 bases each). DNA of the CDR3: TGCGCCAGCAGCTGGGGACCTGGGGCCGAGCAGTACTTC. Residues: CASSWGPGAEQYF.